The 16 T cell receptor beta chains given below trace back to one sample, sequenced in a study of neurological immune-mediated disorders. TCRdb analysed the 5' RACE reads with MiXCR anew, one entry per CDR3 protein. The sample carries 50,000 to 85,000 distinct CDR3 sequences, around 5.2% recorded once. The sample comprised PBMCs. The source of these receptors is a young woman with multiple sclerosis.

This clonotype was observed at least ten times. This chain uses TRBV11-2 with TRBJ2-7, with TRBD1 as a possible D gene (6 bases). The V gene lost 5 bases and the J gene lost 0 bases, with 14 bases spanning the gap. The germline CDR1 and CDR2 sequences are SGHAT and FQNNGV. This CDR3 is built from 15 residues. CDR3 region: CASSLWEGGSYEQYF. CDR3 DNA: TGTGCCAGCAGCCTCTGGGAAGGGGGCTCCTACGAGCAGTACTTC.

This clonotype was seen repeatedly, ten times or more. As DNA, the CDR3 is TGTGCCAGCAGCCCCTACGACCGCTATGGCTACACCTTC. As protein: CASSPYDRYGYTF. This chain links TRBV3-1 with TRBJ1-2; no definite D call. The CDR3 extends over 13 amino acids. Per germline, CDR1 LGHDT and CDR2 YNNKEL (reference sequence). Trimming cost V 4 bases and J 4 bases, with 10 bases left between them.

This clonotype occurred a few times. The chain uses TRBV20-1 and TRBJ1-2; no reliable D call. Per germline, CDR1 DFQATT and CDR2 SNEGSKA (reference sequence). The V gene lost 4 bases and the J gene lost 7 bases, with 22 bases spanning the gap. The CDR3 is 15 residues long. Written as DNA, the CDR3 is TGCAGTGCTAAGAGCCGTGAAGGGAACGTATTTGGCTACACCTTC. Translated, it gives CSAKSREGNVFGYTF.

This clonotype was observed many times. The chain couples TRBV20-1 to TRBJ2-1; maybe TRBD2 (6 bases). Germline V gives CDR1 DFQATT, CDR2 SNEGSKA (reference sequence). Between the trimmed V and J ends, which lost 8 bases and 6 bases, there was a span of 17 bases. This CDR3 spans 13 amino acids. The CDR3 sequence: CSSVGLGGNEQFF. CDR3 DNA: TGCAGTTCTGTGGGGTTGGGGGGCAATGAGCAGTTCTTC.

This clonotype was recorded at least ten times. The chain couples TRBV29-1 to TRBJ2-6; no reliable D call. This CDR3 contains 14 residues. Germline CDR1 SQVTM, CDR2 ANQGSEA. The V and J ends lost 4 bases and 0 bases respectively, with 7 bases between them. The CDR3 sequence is CSVGVNSGANVLTF. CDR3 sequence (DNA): TGCAGCGTTGGGGTTAACTCTGGGGCCAACGTCCTGACTTTC.

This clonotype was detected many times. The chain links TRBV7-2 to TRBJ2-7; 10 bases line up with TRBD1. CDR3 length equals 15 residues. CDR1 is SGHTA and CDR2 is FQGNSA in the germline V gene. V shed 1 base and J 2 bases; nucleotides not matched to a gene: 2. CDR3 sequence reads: CASSLGDRGTYEQYF. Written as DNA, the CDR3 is TGTGCCAGCAGCTTAGGGGACAGGGGTACCTACGAGCAGTACTTC.

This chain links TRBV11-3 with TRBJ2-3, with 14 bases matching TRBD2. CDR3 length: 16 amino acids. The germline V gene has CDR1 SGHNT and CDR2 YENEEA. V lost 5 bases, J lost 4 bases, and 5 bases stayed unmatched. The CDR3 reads CASSRGTSGGSDTQYF. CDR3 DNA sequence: TGTGCCAGCAGCCGAGGGACTAGCGGGGGCTCAGATACGCAGTATTTT.

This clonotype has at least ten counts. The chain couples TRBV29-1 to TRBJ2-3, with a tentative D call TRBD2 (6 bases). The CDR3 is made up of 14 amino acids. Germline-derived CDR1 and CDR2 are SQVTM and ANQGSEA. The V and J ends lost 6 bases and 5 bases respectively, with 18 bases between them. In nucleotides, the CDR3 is TGCAGCGTCCGAAGGTCGCGGGGCTTAGATACGCAGTATTTT. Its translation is CSVRRSRGLDTQYF.

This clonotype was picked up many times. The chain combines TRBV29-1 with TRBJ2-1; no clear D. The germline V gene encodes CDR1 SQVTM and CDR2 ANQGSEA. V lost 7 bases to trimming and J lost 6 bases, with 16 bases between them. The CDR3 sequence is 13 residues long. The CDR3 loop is CSANGRTGNEQFF. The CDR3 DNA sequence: TGCAGCGCCAACGGGCGGACCGGCAATGAGCAGTTCTTC.

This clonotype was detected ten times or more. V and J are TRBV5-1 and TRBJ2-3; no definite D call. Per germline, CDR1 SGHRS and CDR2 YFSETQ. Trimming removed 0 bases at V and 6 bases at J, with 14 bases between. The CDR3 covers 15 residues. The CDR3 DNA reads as TGCGCCAGCAGCTTGGTGGCTGCAGGCTCGGATACGCAGTATTTT. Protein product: CASSLVAAGSDTQYF.

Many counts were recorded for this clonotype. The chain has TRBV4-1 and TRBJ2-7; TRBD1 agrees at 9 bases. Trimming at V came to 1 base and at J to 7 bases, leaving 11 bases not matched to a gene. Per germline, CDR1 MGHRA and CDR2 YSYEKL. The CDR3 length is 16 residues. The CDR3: CASSQVAGQGSGEQYF. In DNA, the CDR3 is TGCGCCAGCAGCCAAGTGGCGGGACAGGGCTCCGGGGAGCAGTACTTC.

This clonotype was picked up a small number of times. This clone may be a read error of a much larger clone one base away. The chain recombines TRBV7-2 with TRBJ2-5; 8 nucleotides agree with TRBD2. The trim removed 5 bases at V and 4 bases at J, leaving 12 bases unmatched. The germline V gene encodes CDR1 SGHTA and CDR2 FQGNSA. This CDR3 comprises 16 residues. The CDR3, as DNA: TGTGCCAGCAGCCCAGAGCGGGGGATAATGCGAGAGACCCAGTACTTC. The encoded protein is CASSPERGIMRETQYF.

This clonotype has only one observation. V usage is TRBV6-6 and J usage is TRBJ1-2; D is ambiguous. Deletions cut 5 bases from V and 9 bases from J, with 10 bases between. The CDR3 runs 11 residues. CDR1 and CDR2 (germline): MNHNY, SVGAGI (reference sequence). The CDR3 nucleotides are TGTGCCAGCAGTAACCGGTACAGCTACACCTTC. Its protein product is CASSNRYSYTF.

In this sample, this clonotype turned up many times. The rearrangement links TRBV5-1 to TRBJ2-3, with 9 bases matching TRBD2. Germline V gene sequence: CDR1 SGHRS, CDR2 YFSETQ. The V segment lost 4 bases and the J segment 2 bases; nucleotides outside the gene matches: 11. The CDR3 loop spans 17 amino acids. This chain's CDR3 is CASSGRRAGGITDTQYF. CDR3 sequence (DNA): TGCGCCAGCAGCGGCCGGCGAGCGGGGGGAATCACAGATACGCAGTATTTT.

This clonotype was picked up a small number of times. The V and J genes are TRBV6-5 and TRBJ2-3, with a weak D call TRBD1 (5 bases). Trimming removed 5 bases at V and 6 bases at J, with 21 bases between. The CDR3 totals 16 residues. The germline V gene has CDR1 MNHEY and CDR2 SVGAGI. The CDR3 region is CASSPDSLQSRDTQYF. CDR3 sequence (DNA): TGTGCCAGCAGTCCAGACAGCCTACAATCTAGGGATACGCAGTATTTT.

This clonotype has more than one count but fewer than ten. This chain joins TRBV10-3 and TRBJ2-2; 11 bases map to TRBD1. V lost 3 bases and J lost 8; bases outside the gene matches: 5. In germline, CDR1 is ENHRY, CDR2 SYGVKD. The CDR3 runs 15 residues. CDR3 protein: CAISEGQGATGELFF. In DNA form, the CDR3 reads TGTGCCATCAGTGAAGGACAGGGGGCTACTGGGGAGCTGTTTTTT.